Described below is a single TCR beta chain sequence and its context. Its target is not known. Subsets obtained from CD4+ cells comprised CD45RA+ naive and CD45RA-negative memory cells. The CDR3 consists of 18 residues. Germline V lookup: CDR1 LNHDA, CDR2 SQIVND (reference sequence). V dropped 3 bases and J dropped 7 bases, with 27 bases sitting between them. The assay was carried out at the deep level. Libraries were prepared by immunoSEQ multiplex PCR; TCRdb keeps only in-frame clonotypes and omits some of them. The data contain 2,500,000 or so clones, 80% to 95% of them seen just once; the ten biggest clones take up 0.35% to 0.45%. This entry comes from a study of shared clonotypes between healthy human individuals. Study in general: Plates per donor: three CD4 naive, three CD4 memory, two CD8 naive, one CD8 memory.

General study findings and limits: Compared with clonotypes that all four donors shared, non-shared clonotypes had lower generation probabilities.

The clonotype comes from a man younger than 35 in good health. Some clones in this sample may be carry-over from other donors' samples. The gene calls are TRBV19 and TRBJ1-2, with D perhaps TRBD1 (6 bases). The sample taken for sequencing was naive CD4+ T cells from PBMCs. Subset: CD45RA+ positively selected. The CDR3 region is CASSIYSGGLQGFGGYTF. DNA for the CDR3: TGTGCCAGTAGTATTTACTCCGGCGGGTTACAGGGATTTGGTGGCTACACCTTC.